Listed here are 30 T cell receptor beta chains from one sample, sequenced in a study of blood T cell repertoires in COVID-19. Generated by immunoSEQ multiplex PCR, the TCRdb table keeps only in-frame clones and is missing some. The profile shows under 200,000 clones, 82% of them singletons. Sequencing was carried out using peripheral blood. The receptor set was obtained from a woman aged 60-70 years with COVID-19, enrolled during active disease.

The chain is built from TRBV6-2 or TRBV6-3 and TRBJ2-5; tentative D call: TRBD1 (6 bases). The CDR3 totals 13 residues. V was trimmed by 5 bases and J by 0 bases, leaving 7 bases between them. Germline-derived CDR1 and CDR2 are MNHEY and SVGEGT. CDR3 amino acids: CASSGDNQETQYF. In nucleotides, the CDR3 is TGTGCCAGCAGTGGGGACAACCAAGAGACCCAGTACTTC.

The rearrangement links TRBV19 to TRBJ2-7, with 7 nucleotides matching TRBD1. After removal of 4 bases from V and 6 bases from J, the junction contained 6 bases not matched to a gene. The CDR3 runs 13 residues. Per germline, CDR1 LNHDA and CDR2 SQIVND (reference sequence). DNA of the CDR3: TGTGCCAGTAGTACGACAGGGAAAAGCGAGCAGTACGTC. The encoded protein is CASSTTGKSEQYV.

The chain couples TRBV27 to TRBJ2-3; 13 bases fit TRBD2. The CDR3 sequence is 19 residues long. V was clipped by 5 bases and J by 0 bases; unmatched bases: 11. CDR1 is MNHEY and CDR2 is SMNVEV in the germline V gene (reference sequence). This CDR3 is CASSDGLAGELPSTDTQYF. DNA for the CDR3: TGTGCCAGCAGTGATGGACTAGCGGGAGAGCTCCCTAGCACAGATACGCAGTATTTT.

The rearrangement joins TRBV5-1 to TRBJ2-1; tentatively, D is TRBD2 (5 bases). The CDR3 sequence is 13 residues long. Trimming stripped 7 bases from V and 7 bases from J, with 15 bases between. The germline V gene encodes CDR1 SGHRS and CDR2 YFSETQ. This chain's CDR3 is CASGLAPRNEQFF. The CDR3, as DNA: TGCGCCAGCGGACTTGCCCCCCGGAATGAGCAGTTCTTC. Supplemented by reference TRBV5-1 and TRBJ2-1, the full variable domain reads KAGVTQTPRYLIKTRGQQVTLSCSPISGHRSVSWYQQTPGQGLQFLFEYFSETQRNKGNFPGRFSGRQFSNSRSEMNVSTLELGDSALYLCASGLAPRNEQFFGPGTRLTVL.

J is TRBJ1-1 and V is TRBV27; a possible D gene is TRBD1 (6 bases). Germline CDR1 is MNHEY and CDR2 is SMNVEV (reference sequence). Trimming shortened V by 6 bases and J by 6 bases, and 20 bases separated the two germline ends. The CDR3 has 15 amino acids. CDR3 protein: CASRRRGGAEPEAFF. The CDR3, as DNA: TGTGCCAGCAGGCGTCGAGGGGGGGCAGAACCTGAAGCTTTCTTT.

V usage is TRBV21-1 and J usage is TRBJ2-1; the tabulated D call, TRBD2, remains unverified against the DNA. TRBV21-1 is a listed pseudogene. The CDR3 runs 18 residues. CDR3 sequence (DNA): TGTGCCAGCAGCCGGGGACTCACGGGGTCAGCTGAGTACAATGAGCAGTTCTTC. It encodes CASSRGLTGSAEYNEQFF.

This rearrangement joins TRBV19 to TRBJ1-5, with a tentative D call TRBD1 (5 bases). V lost 6 bases, J lost 6 bases, and 18 bases lay in between. The CDR3 consists of 15 residues. Germline V gives CDR1 LNHDA, CDR2 SQIVND (reference sequence). The chain's CDR3 is CASSPGTGHLQPQHF. The CDR3 DNA is TGTGCCAGTAGCCCCGGAACAGGCCACCTTCAGCCCCAGCATTTT.

V gene TRBV5-1 combines with J gene TRBJ2-3; the match to TRBD2 covers 8 bases. The V segment lost 4 bases and the J segment 1 base; nucleotides outside the gene matches: 8. The CDR3 is 16 residues long. CDR1 is SGHRS, CDR2 YFSETQ, per germline. CDR3 nucleotides: TGCGCCAGCAGCGCCTGGGGGCGGGGGGGCACAGATACGCAGTATTTT. Encoded protein: CASSAWGRGGTDTQYF.

The V gene is TRBV19, the J gene TRBJ1-6; 7 nucleotides align to TRBD1. Germline CDR1 is LNHDA and CDR2 is SQIVND (reference sequence). Trimming at V came to 5 bases and at J to 3 bases, leaving 7 bases not matched to a gene. The CDR3 length is 16 residues. The DNA for the CDR3 is TGTGCCAGTAGTGCGAGACAGGGTAACTATAATTCACCCCTCCACTTT. Its protein is CASSARQGNYNSPLHF.

This sequence joins TRBV28 and TRBJ2-2; 8 bases match TRBD1. CDR1 MDHEN and CDR2 SYDVKM come from the germline V gene. The CDR3 has 15 amino acids. V was clipped by 8 bases and J by 0 bases; unmatched bases: 5. Here the CDR3 reads CASGRTGTNTGELFF. In DNA, the CDR3 is TGTGCCAGCGGGCGGACAGGGACGAACACCGGGGAGCTGTTTTTT.

CDR3 residues: CASSLSGGAFNEQFF. The CDR3 nucleotides are TGCGCCAGCAGTCTTAGCGGGGGGGCTTTCAATGAGCAGTTCTTC. The V gene is TRBV5-1, the J gene TRBJ2-1, with 11 positions matching TRBD2. Trimming at V came to 5 bases and at J to 6 bases, leaving 7 bases not matched to a gene. The germline CDR1 and CDR2 sequences are SGHRS and YFSETQ. The CDR3 has 15 residues.

The chain employs TRBV12-3 or TRBV12-4 and TRBJ2-5; D gene uncertain. The CDR3 runs to 12 residues. V lost 6 bases, J lost 5 bases, and 10 bases lay in between. DNA of the CDR3: TGTGCCAGCAGCACCAGGCAGGAGACCCAGTACTTC. Translating gives CASSTRQETQYF.

The chain links TRBV6-1 to TRBJ1-3; TRBD1 matches 7 bases. The CDR3 covers 15 residues. Unmatched junction bases numbered 7, after V lost 0 bases and J lost 8 bases. The germline CDR1 and CDR2 sequences are MNHNS and SASEGT. In nucleotides, the CDR3 is TGTGCCAGCAGTGAAGCAGGGGGCAGAAGAGACACCATATATTTT. Protein product: CASSEAGGRRDTIYF.

The chain couples TRBV29-1 to TRBJ2-5; 15 nucleotides match TRBD2. Germline lookup yields CDR1 SQVTM and CDR2 ANQGSEA. The J segment lost 1 base and the V segment lost 4 bases, leaving 16 bases of the junction unmatched. This CDR3 comprises 20 residues. The CDR3: CSVVGRPGTSGGRRQETQYF. The CDR3 region has the DNA TGCAGCGTTGTAGGCAGGCCTGGGACTAGCGGGGGGCGACGCCAAGAGACCCAGTACTTC.

The chain links TRBV5-4 to TRBJ2-7; D gene unclear. The length of the CDR3 is 16 residues. Germline-derived CDR1 and CDR2 are SGHNT and YYREEE (reference sequence). V was trimmed by 0 bases and J by 1 base, leaving 14 bases between them. The CDR3 here is CASSLAGPVLSYEQYF. CDR3 DNA sequence: TGTGCCAGCAGCTTGGCCGGTCCGGTGTTATCCTACGAGCAGTACTTC.

The chain carries TRBV2 and TRBJ2-3; 7 bases match TRBD1. V dropped 6 bases and J dropped 3; count of bases not matched to a gene: 3. Germline CDR1 reads SNHLY; CDR2 reads FYNNEI. The CDR3 has 13 amino acids. CDR3 in amino acids: CASSRDRTDTQYF. The CDR3 coding sequence is TGTGCCAGCAGCAGGGACAGAACAGATACGCAGTATTTT.

The rearrangement links TRBV27 to TRBJ1-1, with D possibly TRBD1 on 6 matching bases. V was shortened by 3 bases and J by 1 base, with 9 bases between the two germline ends. Germline-derived CDR1 and CDR2 are MNHEY and SMNVEV (reference sequence). This CDR3 has 14 residues. This CDR3 is CASSFGQRNTEAFF. The CDR3 region has the DNA TGTGCCAGCAGTTTCGGACAGAGGAACACTGAAGCTTTCTTT.

The CDR3 sequence is CASSYGGITDTQYF. CDR3 nucleotides: TGTGCCAGCAGTTACGGGGGGATCACAGATACGCAGTATTTT. The chain carries TRBV6-2 or TRBV6-3 and TRBJ2-3; tentatively, D is TRBD2 (6 bases). CDR3 size: 14 residues. Germline loops: CDR1 MNHEY, CDR2 SVGEGT. The germline V and J ends were trimmed by 2 bases and 2 bases, with 8 bases remaining between them.

The chain joins TRBV24-1 to TRBJ2-5; TRBD2 matches at 7 bases. Germline trimming cut 4 bases from V and 2 bases from J; bases unmatched to any gene: 3. The CDR3 extends over 14 amino acids. Germline V CDR1 and CDR2: KGHDR, SFDVKD. The CDR3: CATSEPRGQETQYF. Written as DNA, the CDR3 is TGTGCCACCAGTGAGCCGCGGGGGCAAGAGACCCAGTACTTC.

V usage is TRBV18 and J usage is TRBJ1-1; 7 nucleotides agree with TRBD1. Germline loops: CDR1 KGHSH, CDR2 LQKENI. CDR3 length: 13 residues. Trimming cost V 3 bases and J 7 bases; bases outside gene matches: 5. CDR3 sequence (DNA): TGTGCCAGCTCACCGGGACAGAGTCGTGAAGCTTTCTTT. Its translation: CASSPGQSREAFF. Complete variable domain (other parts from reference TRBV18 and TRBJ1-1): NAGVMQNPRHLVRRRGQEARLRCSPMKGHSHVYWYRQLPEEGLKFMVYLQKENIIDESGMPKERFSAEFPKEGPSILRIQQVVRGDSAAYFCASSPGQSREAFFGQGTRLTVV.

V is TRBV6-4 and J is TRBJ1-5; 8 bases line up with TRBD1. This CDR3 has 16 residues. V lost 7 bases to trimming and J lost 0 bases; unmatched junction nucleotides: 8. Germline-derived CDR1 and CDR2 are MRHNA and SNTAGT. CDR3 sequence: CASTKETGDSNQPQHF. The CDR3 DNA reads as TGTGCCAGCACCAAAGAGACAGGGGATAGCAATCAGCCCCAGCATTTT.

The chain joins TRBV5-1 to TRBJ2-3, with 9 bases aligning to TRBD2. The trim removed 3 bases at V and 3 bases at J, leaving 5 bases unmatched. CDR1 and CDR2 (germline): SGHRS, YFSETQ. The CDR3 is 15 residues long. CDR3 coding DNA: TGCGCCAGCAGCTCGAGACTAGCGGATACAGATACGCAGTATTTT. Its translation is CASSSRLADTDTQYF.

The chain links TRBV19 to TRBJ2-2; D possibly corresponds to TRBD2 (7 bases). The CDR3 spans 15 residues. CDR1 is LNHDA and CDR2 is SQIVND in the germline V gene (reference sequence). The ends were cut back, 5 bases at V and 5 bases at J, with 15 bases in the middle. The CDR3 is CASSPRGARTGELFF. CDR3 bases: TGTGCCAGTAGTCCCCGGGGGGCCCGGACCGGGGAGCTGTTTTTT. Drawing the rest from reference TRBV19 and TRBJ2-2, the complete variable domain is DGGITQSPKYLFRKEGQNVTLSCEQNLNHDAMYWYRQDPGQGLRLIYYSQIVNDFQKGDIAEGYSVSREKKESFPLTVTSAQKNPTAFYLCASSPRGARTGELFFGEGSRLTVL.

Notes on this clone: A read error may produce the germline difference seen at one junction end. V is TRBV7-2 and J is TRBJ2-1; 12 bases fit TRBD2. Germline CDR1 SGHTA, CDR2 FQGNSA. This CDR3 is built from 14 residues. The chain's CDR3 is CASSLAGGSDEQFF. DNA for the CDR3: TGTGCCAGCAGCCTAGCGGGGGGGTCGGATGAGCAGTTCTTC.

This clone has a single count. V and J are TRBV6-1 and TRBJ1-5, with D perhaps matching TRBD1 (5 bases). CDR1 is MNHNS and CDR2 is SASEGT in the germline V gene. The CDR3 has 16 residues. The V end lost 3 bases, the J end lost 9 bases, and 21 bases lay between the germline ends. The CDR3 nucleotides are TGTGCCAGCAGTGATCCAGGACGTGGAGGGGCGCGGCCCCAGCATTTT. Translated: CASSDPGRGGARPQHF.

The chain couples TRBV12-3 or TRBV12-4 to TRBJ1-2; D gene uncertain. V dropped 4 bases and J dropped 7 bases, with 10 bases sitting between them. The CDR3 is 12 amino acids. As DNA, the CDR3 is TGTGCCAGCAGTTCGGTTGTCCGTGGCTACACCTTC. It is translated as CASSSVVRGYTF.

This chain links TRBV28 with TRBJ1-5; the D is unclear. There are 18 residues in the CDR3. Between the trimmed V and J ends, which lost 2 bases and 1 base, there was a span of 18 bases. CDR1 and CDR2 (germline): MDHEN, SYDVKM. The CDR3 DNA reads as TGTGCCAGCAGTTTAGGAGGTTACAAGGGTCGGAGCAATCAGCCCCAGCATTTT. It encodes CASSLGGYKGRSNQPQHF.

The chain combines TRBV4-2 with TRBJ2-7; TRBD2 matches at 7 bases. The CDR3 runs to 17 residues. Germline loops: CDR1 LGHNA, CDR2 YNFKEQ. Losses at the gene ends were 0 bases for V and 7 bases for J; bases not matched to a gene: 15. The CDR3 loop is CASSQDVNSAGEGEQYF. Written as DNA, the CDR3 is TGTGCCAGCAGCCAAGATGTTAATTCGGCGGGAGAGGGTGAGCAGTACTTC.

This sequence joins TRBV11-2 and TRBJ2-7; 11 positions agree with TRBD2. The J segment lost 2 bases and the V segment lost 2 bases, leaving 8 bases of the junction unmatched. The CDR3 length is 17 residues. The germline CDR1 and CDR2 sequences are SGHAT and FQNNGV. CDR3 loop: CASSLPPVAGGPYEQYF. CDR3 coding DNA: TGTGCCAGCAGCTTACCGCCCGTAGCGGGAGGGCCCTACGAGCAGTACTTC. Complete variable domain (other parts from reference TRBV11-2 and TRBJ2-7): EAGVAQSPRYKIIEKRQSVAFWCNPISGHATLYWYQQILGQGPKLLIQFQNNGVVDDSQLPKDRFSAERLKGVDSTLKIQPAKLEDSAVYLCASSLPPVAGGPYEQYFGPGTRLTVT.

The V and J genes are TRBV27 and TRBJ2-1, with TRBD2 matching 15 bases. Trimming removed 5 bases from V and 7 bases from J; junction bases left unmatched: 9. The CDR3 spans 17 residues. CDR1 and CDR2 (germline): MNHEY, SMNVEV (reference sequence). The CDR3 DNA is TGTGCCAGCAGTGGGAATTTAGGACTAGCGGGAGGGAATGAGCAGTTCTTC. Encoded protein: CASSGNLGLAGGNEQFF.